Following are 7 T cell receptor beta chains from one sample sequenced in a study of T cell repertoires in cytomegalovirus infection. These receptors are not linked to any known antigen. MiXCR, applied by TCRdb to the reads, yields one record per CDR3 protein. The sample records about 700,000 distinct CDR3 sequences, approximately 33% being singletons. Sample: cultured PBMCs, taken from culture after CMV antigen stimulation. All receptors come from a human donor in good health (CMV status not recorded). Some clones in this sample may be carry-over from other donors' samples.

The J gene is TRBJ1-2, the V gene TRBV20-1; D possibly corresponds to TRBD1 (6 bases). The CDR3 sequence is 10 residues long. Germline V lookup: CDR1 DFQATT, CDR2 SNEGSKA (reference sequence). The V end lost 4 bases, the J end lost 8 bases, and 8 bases lay between the germline ends. The CDR3 here is CSAIDRGYTF. The CDR3 bases are TGCAGTGCTATAGACAGGGGCTACACCTTC.

The gene calls are TRBV12-3 or TRBV12-4 and TRBJ1-4; D unresolved. The CDR3 runs to 13 residues. Between the trimmed V and J ends, which lost 5 bases and 8 bases, there was a span of 12 bases. The CDR3 DNA reads as TGTGCCAGCAGTCGGTCAGGCGGCGAAAAACTGTTTTTT. This codes for CASSRSGGEKLFF.

This chain joins TRBV7-9 and TRBJ1-5; weak D call: TRBD1 (6 bases). The CDR3 spans 15 residues. Trimming pared 5 bases from V and 6 bases from J, leaving 17 bases between. Looked up from germline, CDR1 is SEHNR and CDR2 is FQNEAQ (reference sequence). The CDR3 DNA reads as TGTGCCAGCAGCGACGACAGGATCGGCGGTCAGCCCCAGCATTTT. Translation: CASSDDRIGGQPQHF.

V gene TRBV7-2 combines with J gene TRBJ2-2, with unresolved D. Germline lookup yields CDR1 SGHTA and CDR2 FQGNSA. The CDR3 has 13 residues. V was trimmed by 8 bases and J by 2 bases, leaving 9 bases between them. CDR3 loop: CASQELNTGELFF. The CDR3 coding sequence is TGTGCCAGCCAGGAACTAAACACCGGGGAGCTGTTTTTT.

The chain links TRBV12-3 or TRBV12-4 to TRBJ1-2, with a tentative D call TRBD1 (6 bases). This CDR3 is built from 15 residues. Trimming left V 5 bases short and J 1 base short, with 14 bases between. The CDR3 is CASSKQGFGNYGYTF. In DNA form, the CDR3 reads TGTGCCAGCAGTAAACAGGGCTTTGGTAACTATGGCTACACCTTC.

About this clonotype: This may be a read error, as it is one base from a much larger clone. The chain is built from TRBV7-2 and TRBJ2-3; TRBD2 matches at 8 bases. Trimming took 2 bases from V and 6 from J; bases not matched to a gene: 7. The germline V gene encodes CDR1 SGHTA and CDR2 FQGNSA. The CDR3 sequence is 15 residues long. This chain's CDR3 is CASSLNGGANDTQYF. CDR3 coding DNA: TGTGCCAGCAGCTTAAACGGGGGGGCGAATGATACGCAGTATTTT.

Many counts were recorded for this clonotype. The V gene is TRBV7-2, the J gene TRBJ1-3; 7 nucleotides align to TRBD1. The junction had 8 bases not matched to a gene; V was cut back by 4 bases and J by 2 bases. CDR3 length equals 16 residues. Looked up from germline, CDR1 is SGHTA and CDR2 is FQGNSA. The CDR3 DNA reads TGTGCCAGCAGCTCAGAAATTCAGGGGGCTGGAAACACCATATATTTT. This encodes CASSSEIQGAGNTIYF. The whole variable domain, filled in from reference TRBV7-2 and TRBJ1-3, reads GAGVSQSPSNKVTEKGKDVELRCDPISGHTALYWYRQSLGQGLEFLIYFQGNSAPDKSGLPSDRFSAERTGGSVSTLTIQRTQQEDSAVYLCASSSEIQGAGNTIYFGEGSWLTVV.